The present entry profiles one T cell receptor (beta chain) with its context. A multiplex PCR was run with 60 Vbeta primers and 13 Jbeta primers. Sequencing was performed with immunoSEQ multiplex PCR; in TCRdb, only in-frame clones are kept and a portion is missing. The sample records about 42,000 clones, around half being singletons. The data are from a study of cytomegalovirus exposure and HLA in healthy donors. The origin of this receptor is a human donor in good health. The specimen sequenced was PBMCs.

The CDR3 DNA reads TGTGCCAGCAGCCAGGACAGTTTCGCCTATGGCTACACCTTC. This codes for CASSQDSFAYGYTF. The V call is TRBV11-2, the J call TRBJ1-2, with a tentative D call TRBD1 (6 bases). Germline V gene data show CDR1 as SGHAT and CDR2 as FQNNGV. The CDR3 extends over 14 amino acids. The V and J ends lost 5 bases and 4 bases respectively, with 14 bases between them.